Presented here are 20 T cell receptor beta chains from one specimen sequenced in a study of OX40 agonist ivuxolimab in advanced cancers. The table came from immunoSEQ multiplex PCR; TCRdb's copy has only in-frame clones and leaves some out. In the table there are 62,000 or so clones, roughly four fifths of which are singletons. Sequenced material: CD4+ or CD8+ T cells sorted from blood, taken in a trial of the OX40 agonist ivuxolimab. The source of these receptors is an adult with an advanced solid tumor such as melanoma, head and neck, liver or kidney cancer.

The chain employs TRBV19 and TRBJ1-6; D remains unclear. This CDR3 spans 18 amino acids. Trimming pared 3 bases from V and 4 bases from J, leaving 19 bases between. Germline lookup yields CDR1 LNHDA and CDR2 SQIVND (reference sequence). CDR3 protein: CASSIQVEPSPYNSPLHF. CDR3 DNA sequence: TGTGCCAGTAGTATTCAGGTGGAGCCTTCTCCATATAATTCACCCCTCCACTTT. The full variable domain, completed using reference TRBV19 and TRBJ1-6, is DGGITQSPKYLFRKEGQNVTLSCEQNLNHDAMYWYRQDPGQGLRLIYYSQIVNDFQKGDIAEGYSVSREKKESFPLTVTSAQKNPTAFYLCASSIQVEPSPYNSPLHFGNGTRLTVT.

The rearrangement joins TRBV2 to TRBJ2-2; D possibly corresponds to TRBD2 (5 bases). This CDR3 comprises 15 residues. V lost 4 bases and J 0 bases, leaving 9 bases between the germline ends. Germline-derived CDR1 and CDR2 are SNHLY and FYNNEI. CDR3 residues: CASSVEAANTGELFF. DNA for the CDR3: TGTGCCAGCAGTGTAGAAGCGGCGAACACCGGGGAGCTGTTTTTT.

This clone was seen a few times. J is TRBJ1-5 and V is TRBV18; no definite D call. Trimming removed 3 bases from V and 5 bases from J, with 8 bases in between. From germline, CDR1 is KGHSH and CDR2 LQKENI. The CDR3 length is 13 residues. CDR3 loop: CASSPEVDQPQHF. CDR3 DNA sequence: TGTGCCAGCTCACCCGAGGTGGATCAGCCCCAGCATTTT.

A single count supports this clone. The genes are TRBV6-4 and TRBJ1-5, with a weak D call TRBD1 (5 bases). This CDR3 has 14 amino acids. The ends were cut back, 2 bases at V and 3 bases at J, with 8 bases in the middle. Germline assignment: CDR1 MRHNA and CDR2 SNTAGT. CDR3 DNA sequence: TGTGCCAGCAGTGACCCGGGGACCAATCAGCCCCAGCATTTT. This translates into CASSDPGTNQPQHF.

The chain recombines TRBV9 with TRBJ2-1; 8 nucleotides line up with TRBD1. Germline-derived CDR1 and CDR2 are SGDLS and YYNGEE. The CDR3 runs 15 residues. V was clipped by 3 bases and J by 1 base; unmatched bases: 3. The CDR3 sequence is CASSARQGSYNEQFF. CDR3 coding DNA: TGTGCCAGCAGCGCCCGACAGGGGTCCTACAATGAGCAGTTCTTC.

The chain is built from TRBV19 and TRBJ1-5, with TRBD1 identical over 9 bases. Trimming removed 5 bases from V and 9 bases from J; junction bases left unmatched: 8. This CDR3 has 14 residues. Germline lookup yields CDR1 LNHDA and CDR2 SQIVND (reference sequence). CDR3 DNA: TGTGCCAGTAGTCCGGGACAGGGTCGGTGGCCCCAGCATTTT. It specifies CASSPGQGRWPQHF.

The V gene is TRBV5-1, the J gene TRBJ2-7; D is possibly TRBD2 (5 bases). The V end lost 0 bases, the J end lost 3 bases, and 19 bases lay between the germline ends. CDR3 length: 17 amino acids. In germline, CDR1 is SGHRS, CDR2 YFSETQ. This CDR3 reads CASSLASGWTARYEQYF. In DNA form, the CDR3 reads TGCGCCAGCAGCTTGGCCTCGGGATGGACTGCCCGCTACGAGCAGTACTTC.

The sample holds a few counts of this clone. The chain uses TRBV29-1 and TRBJ1-1; D is undetermined. Trimming left V 6 bases short and J 6 bases short, with 20 bases between. The CDR3 has 14 amino acids. The germline V gene has CDR1 SQVTM and CDR2 ANQGSEA. The CDR3 is CSVKKGSSNAEAFF. In nucleotides, the CDR3 is TGCAGCGTAAAGAAGGGCAGTAGTAACGCTGAAGCTTTCTTT.

Here the CDR3 DNA reads TGTGCCAGCAGTTCATCTAGCGGGAGGACCTCCTACGAGCAGTACTTC. This codes for CASSSSSGRTSYEQYF. The chain joins TRBV27 to TRBJ2-7; 11 bases match TRBD2. CDR3 length equals 16 residues. J was trimmed by 0 bases and V by 4 bases; bases with no gene match: 5. Germline V gene sequence: CDR1 MNHEY, CDR2 SMNVEV (reference sequence).

The chain links TRBV30 to TRBJ1-2; 7 bases align to TRBD1. Losses at the gene ends were 4 bases for V and 6 bases for J; bases not matched to a gene: 2. The CDR3 is 11 residues long. Looked up from germline, CDR1 is GTSNPN and CDR2 is SVGIG (reference sequence). The CDR3 protein is CAWTTGNGYTF. CDR3 DNA sequence: TGTGCCTGGACGACAGGGAATGGCTACACCTTC.

The chain uses TRBV2 and TRBJ1-3; weak D call: TRBD1 (5 bases). The CDR3 runs to 14 residues. Trimming removed 6 bases from V and 3 bases from J, with 12 bases in between. From germline, CDR1 is SNHLY and CDR2 FYNNEI. The CDR3 bases are TGTGCCAGCAGATTCGACAGAAATGGAAACACCATATATTTT. Translating it yields CASRFDRNGNTIYF.

This clone was observed once. The gene calls are TRBV7-2 and TRBJ1-4; tentative D call: TRBD1 (5 bases). Looked up from germline, CDR1 is SGHTA and CDR2 is FQGNSA. CDR3 length: 16 amino acids. The V end was cut by 1 base, the J end by 7 bases, with 16 bases between. The DNA of the CDR3 is TGTGCCAGCAGCTTAGGAGGGCCAGGGAGTGGTGAAAAACTGTTTTTT. This translates into CASSLGGPGSGEKLFF.

The gene calls are TRBV5-1 and TRBJ2-2; TRBD1 aligns across 10 bases. The V segment lost 2 bases and the J segment 3 bases; nucleotides outside the gene matches: 4. The CDR3 loop spans 16 amino acids. Germline V lookup: CDR1 SGHRS, CDR2 YFSETQ. The DNA for the CDR3 is TGCGCCAGCAGCTTAGCGGGACAGGGGTACACCGGGGAGCTGTTTTTT. Its protein is CASSLAGQGYTGELFF.

CDR3 region: CASSSVRGRGEKLFF. The CDR3 DNA follows: TGTGCCAGCAGCTCCGTCAGGGGGCGGGGTGAAAAACTGTTTTTT. The genes are TRBV7-9 and TRBJ1-4; 8 bases agree with TRBD1. The germline V gene encodes CDR1 SEHNR and CDR2 FQNEAQ (reference sequence). V lost 4 bases, J lost 7 bases, and 8 bases stayed unmatched. CDR3 length: 15 amino acids. Supplemented by reference TRBV7-9 and TRBJ1-4, the full variable domain reads DTGVSQNPRHKITKRGQNVTFRCDPISEHNRLYWYRQTLGQGPEFLTYFQNEAQLEKSRLLSDRFSAERPKGSFSTLEIQRTEQGDSAMYLCASSSVRGRGEKLFFGSGTQLSVL.

The J gene is TRBJ2-6, the V gene TRBV5-4, with TRBD1 identical over 9 bases. The CDR3 spans 15 residues. The J segment lost 0 bases and the V segment lost 9 bases, leaving 4 bases of the junction unmatched. Germline CDR1 reads SGHNT; CDR2 reads YYREEE (reference sequence). The CDR3 bases are TGTGCCATGGGACAGGGAGGCTCTGGGGCCAACGTCCTGACTTTC. Amino acid sequence: CAMGQGGSGANVLTF.

The gene calls are TRBV29-1 and TRBJ2-3; D unresolved. Germline CDR1 reads SQVTM; CDR2 reads ANQGSEA. The V end was cut by 4 bases, the J end by 3 bases, with 8 bases between. This CDR3 spans 12 amino acids. The CDR3 bases are TGCAGCGTTGCCCCATCGACAGATACGCAGTATTTT. Translating gives CSVAPSTDTQYF.

The rearrangement uses TRBV7-2 and TRBJ2-3, with 10 bases fitting TRBD2. The CDR3 consists of 14 residues. CDR1 and CDR2 from the germline V gene are SGHTA and FQGNSA. V trimming: 4 bases; J trimming: 8 bases; junction bases outside the gene matches: 6. DNA for the CDR3: TGTGCCAGCAGCTCTAGCGGGAGTAGTGTTACGCAGTATTTT. Amino acids: CASSSSGSSVTQYF.

V gene TRBV5-6 combines with J gene TRBJ1-1, with D unclear. Germline CDR1 is SGHDT and CDR2 is YYEEEE. V gave up 1 base and J gave up 0 bases, with 10 bases separating them. The CDR3 is 15 amino acids. Here the CDR3 reads CASSLLGVMNTEAFF. CDR3 sequence (DNA): TGTGCCAGCAGCTTGCTCGGGGTAATGAACACTGAAGCTTTCTTT.

This sequence joins TRBV6-1 and TRBJ1-2; D gene unclear. In germline, CDR1 is MNHNS, CDR2 SASEGT. The CDR3 has 13 residues. The ends were cut back, 2 bases at V and 4 bases at J, with 8 bases in the middle. The CDR3 is CASSEMTVYGYTF. Here the CDR3 DNA reads TGTGCCAGCAGTGAAATGACGGTCTATGGCTACACCTTC.

The CDR3 sequence: CASSAGQSGNTIYF. CDR3 DNA sequence: TGTGCCAGCAGCGCGGGACAGTCTGGAAACACCATATATTTT. J is TRBJ1-3 and V is TRBV11-3, with 7 positions matching TRBD1. The CDR3 length is 14 residues. Germline CDR1 and CDR2: SGHNT and YENEEA. With 5 bases clipped from V and 1 base from J, the junction kept 2 bases outside the gene matches. Filled out from reference TRBV11-3 and TRBJ1-3, the complete variable domain reads EAGVVQSPRYKIIEKKQPVAFWCNPISGHNTLYWYLQNLGQGPELLIRYENEEAVDDSQLPKDRFSAERLKGVDSTLKIQPAELGDSAVYLCASSAGQSGNTIYFGEGSWLTVV.